A single sample is the source of the 8 T cell receptor beta chains below, sequenced in a study of lymphopenia after photon versus proton radiotherapy. TCRdb's copy holds only in-frame clones and misses some; the assay was immunoSEQ multiplex PCR. The sample holds tens of thousands of clones; 65% to 90% are singletons and the top ten take over 2%. The sequencing used peripheral blood, collected from a patient treated with photon-based radiotherapy. These receptors were taken from a man aged 35 to 55 with gastric cancer.

The chain has TRBV5-6 and TRBJ1-2, with D possibly matching TRBD1 (5 bases). Trimming stripped 1 base from V and 2 bases from J, with 6 bases between. This CDR3 has 13 amino acids. From germline, CDR1 is SGHDT and CDR2 YYEEEE. CDR3 in amino acids: CASSLPGNYGYTF. The DNA of the CDR3 is TGTGCCAGCAGCTTGCCAGGGAACTATGGCTACACCTTC.

This rearrangement joins TRBV19 to TRBJ2-1; 8 bases match TRBD2. CDR1 and CDR2 (germline): LNHDA, SQIVND (reference sequence). The CDR3 extends over 15 amino acids. The V gene end was trimmed by 0 bases and the J gene end by 5 bases; junction bases not matched to a gene: 3. CDR3 region: CASSIDGLANNEQFF. Written as DNA, the CDR3 is TGTGCCAGTAGTATAGATGGACTAGCCAACAATGAGCAGTTCTTC.

V and J are TRBV9 and TRBJ1-6, with D tentatively TRBD1 (6 bases). V was trimmed by 6 bases and J by 7 bases, leaving 14 bases between them. The CDR3 consists of 14 residues. Looked up from germline, CDR1 is SGDLS and CDR2 is YYNGEE. CDR3 sequence (DNA): TGTGCCAGCACCGAAGGGGGGCTAAATTCACCCCTCCACTTT. Translating gives CASTEGGLNSPLHF.

The CDR3 is CASSTGGGGQPQHF. In nucleotides, the CDR3 is TGTGCCAGTAGTACGGGGGGCGGGGGTCAGCCCCAGCATTTT. This sequence joins TRBV19 and TRBJ1-5; a possible D gene is TRBD1 (6 bases). The V gene's germline CDR1 is LNHDA and CDR2 SQIVND (reference sequence). This CDR3 region has 14 residues. Trimming left V 4 bases short and J 6 bases short, with 13 bases between.

The rearrangement joins TRBV19 to TRBJ1-1; D unclear. Germline V lookup: CDR1 LNHDA, CDR2 SQIVND (reference sequence). V lost 3 bases, J lost 5 bases, and 13 bases lay in between. The length of the CDR3 is 14 residues. CDR3 coding DNA: TGTGCCAGTAGTATTTCTCGGGGTTTTACTGAAGCTTTCTTT. Translated, it gives CASSISRGFTEAFF.

The chain links TRBV6-6 to TRBJ2-1, with TRBD2 identical over 7 bases. The germline CDR1 and CDR2 sequences are MNHNY and SVGAGI (reference sequence). This CDR3 has 16 amino acids. V lost 2 bases, J lost 8 bases, and 12 bases stayed unmatched. The chain's CDR3 is CASSYGRLGAGDEQFF. The CDR3 region has the DNA TGTGCCAGCAGTTACGGCCGGCTAGGCGCGGGGGATGAGCAGTTCTTC.

Turning to this clone: Different DNA sequences within this sample yield the same CDR3. The J gene is TRBJ2-6, the V gene TRBV5-1; no definite D call. V gave up 1 base and J gave up 0 bases, with 5 bases separating them. The CDR3 loop spans 15 amino acids. Germline V CDR1 and CDR2: SGHRS, YFSETQ. CDR3 region: CASSLQASGANVLTF. The DNA for the CDR3 is TGCGCCAGCAGCTTGCAGGCCTCTGGGGCCAACGTCCTGACTTTC.

As regards this clone: Other nucleotide sequences from this sample produce the same CDR3. This sequence joins TRBV7-9 and TRBJ1-5; D unclear. This CDR3 comprises 12 residues. Germline CDR1 and CDR2: SEHNR and FQNEAQ (reference sequence). V shed 5 bases and J shed 2 bases, with 4 bases lying between them. CDR3 sequence reads: CASSRGNQPQHF. CDR3 DNA: TGTGCCAGCAGCCGAGGCAATCAGCCCCAGCATTTT. The full variable domain, rest sourced from reference TRBV7-9 and TRBJ1-5, is DTGVSQNPRHKITKRGQNVTFRCDPISEHNRLYWYRQTLGQGPEFLTYFQNEAQLEKSRLLSDRFSAERPKGSFSTLEIQRTEQGDSAMYLCASSRGNQPQHFGDGTRLSIL.